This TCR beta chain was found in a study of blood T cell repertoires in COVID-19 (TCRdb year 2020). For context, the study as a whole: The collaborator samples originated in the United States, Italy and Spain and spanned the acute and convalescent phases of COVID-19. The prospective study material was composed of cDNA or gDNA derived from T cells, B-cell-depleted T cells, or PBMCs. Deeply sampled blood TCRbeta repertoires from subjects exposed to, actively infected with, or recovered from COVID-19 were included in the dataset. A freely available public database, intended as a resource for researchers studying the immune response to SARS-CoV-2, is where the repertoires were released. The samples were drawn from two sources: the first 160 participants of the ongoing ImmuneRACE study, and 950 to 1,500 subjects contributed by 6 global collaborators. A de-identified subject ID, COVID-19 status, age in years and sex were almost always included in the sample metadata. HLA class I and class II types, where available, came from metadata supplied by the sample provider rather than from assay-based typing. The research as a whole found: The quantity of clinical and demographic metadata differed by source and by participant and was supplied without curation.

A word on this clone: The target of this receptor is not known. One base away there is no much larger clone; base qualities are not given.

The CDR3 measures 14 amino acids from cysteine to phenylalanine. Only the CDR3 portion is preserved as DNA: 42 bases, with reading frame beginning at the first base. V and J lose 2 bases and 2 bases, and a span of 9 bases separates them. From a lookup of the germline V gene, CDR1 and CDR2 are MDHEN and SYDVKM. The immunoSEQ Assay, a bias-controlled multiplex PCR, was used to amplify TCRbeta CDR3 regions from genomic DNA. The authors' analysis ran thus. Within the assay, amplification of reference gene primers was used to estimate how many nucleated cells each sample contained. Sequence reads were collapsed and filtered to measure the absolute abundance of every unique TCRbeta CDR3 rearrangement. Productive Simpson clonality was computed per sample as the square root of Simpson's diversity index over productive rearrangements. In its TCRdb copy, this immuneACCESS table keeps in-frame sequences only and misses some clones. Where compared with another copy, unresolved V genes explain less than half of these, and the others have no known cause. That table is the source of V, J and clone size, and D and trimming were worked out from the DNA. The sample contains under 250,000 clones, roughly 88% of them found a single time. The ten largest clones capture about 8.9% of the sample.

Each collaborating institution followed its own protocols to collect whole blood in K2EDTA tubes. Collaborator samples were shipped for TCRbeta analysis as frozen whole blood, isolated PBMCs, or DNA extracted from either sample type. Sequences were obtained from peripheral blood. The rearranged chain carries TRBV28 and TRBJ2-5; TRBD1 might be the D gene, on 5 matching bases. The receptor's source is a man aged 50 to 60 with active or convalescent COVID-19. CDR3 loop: CASSLGSGQETQYF. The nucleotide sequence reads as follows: TGTGCCAGCAGTTTAGGGTCAGGGCAAGAGACCCAGTACTTC.